This T cell receptor (beta chain) is from a study of T cell repertoires in cytomegalovirus infection. About the research overall: Peptides in the study included HLA-C-restricted and HLA-B-restricted CMV epitopes. Whole-study findings and limits: In two of eight donors, the top clonotype was HLA-C-restricted CMV-specific.

TCRdb reprocessed the reads with MiXCR, giving one entry per CDR3 protein. The sample gives about 890,000 distinct CDR3 sequences, around 32% of which show up once; under 15% is in the top ten. V was cut by 5 bases and J by 1 base, with 9 bases left in between. Germline V gene sequence: CDR1 SGHAT, CDR2 FQDESV (reference sequence). The CDR3 runs to 15 residues. This clonotype turned up a few times. Its antigen remains unknown. The sequencing here drew on cultured CD8+ T cells from PBMCs, taken from culture after CMV antigen stimulation. V is TRBV11-1 and J is TRBJ2-6; D gene unclear. The TCR sequence derives from a human donor in good health (CMV status not recorded). Some clones in this sample may be carry-over from other donors' samples. CDR3 nucleotide sequence: TGTGCCAGCAGCCGACCCCCATCTGGGGCCAACGTCCTGACTTTC. It codes for CASSRPPSGANVLTF.